This TCR beta chain was sequenced in a study of shared T cell receptors in the human thymus. CDR3 length equals 17 residues. Germline lookup yields CDR1 LNHNV and CDR2 YYDKDF (reference sequence). With V trimmed by 1 base and J by 6 bases, 8 bases remained unmatched. Profiling relied on immunoSEQ multiplex PCR, and the TCRdb table lists in-frame clones only, not all of them. Of more than 550,000 clones listed, more than 70% are singletons. Separately, the same data were catalogued under a study of human thymus T cells. That source notes: Congenital heart defects were the reason for the corrective surgery that the donors, healthy Finnish infants, were having.

This chain uses TRBV15 with TRBJ2-1; 11 positions agree with TRBD2. The receptor comes from a boy under two years old with a congenital heart defect. The sample consisted of thymocytes. CDR3 loop: CATSRVEGLAESNEQFF. For the CDR3, the DNA is TGTGCCACCAGCAGAGTGGAGGGACTAGCGGAAAGCAATGAGCAGTTCTTC.